This T cell receptor beta chain was sequenced for a study of shared clonotypes between healthy human individuals. Study details: CD4 naive and memory got three plates each, CD8 naive two, CD8 memory one. Study results and caveats: Compared with memory subsets, naive subsets generally had larger estimated richness.

The authors loaded around 200 ng DNA, 30,000 to 35,000 T cell genomes, into sorted-subset replicate PCRs. The table came from immunoSEQ multiplex PCR; TCRdb's copy has only in-frame clones and leaves some out. The sample has about 1.4 million clones, over 95% seen once. The germline V and J ends were trimmed by 0 bases and 6 bases, with 11 bases remaining between them. The CDR3 covers 15 residues. CDR1 is LGHNA, CDR2 YSLEER, per germline. Comments on this clone: Antigen specificity is unknown.

This rearrangement joins TRBV4-3 to TRBJ2-2; D remains unclear. The receptor's source is a man aged 25 to 40 in good health. Sequencing was performed on naive CD4+ T cells sorted from blood. Subset in this sample: CD45RA+ positively selected. Written as DNA, the CDR3 is TGCGCCAGCAGCCAAGATATCCTGGTTCCCGGGGAGCTGTTTTTT. This gives the protein CASSQDILVPGELFF.